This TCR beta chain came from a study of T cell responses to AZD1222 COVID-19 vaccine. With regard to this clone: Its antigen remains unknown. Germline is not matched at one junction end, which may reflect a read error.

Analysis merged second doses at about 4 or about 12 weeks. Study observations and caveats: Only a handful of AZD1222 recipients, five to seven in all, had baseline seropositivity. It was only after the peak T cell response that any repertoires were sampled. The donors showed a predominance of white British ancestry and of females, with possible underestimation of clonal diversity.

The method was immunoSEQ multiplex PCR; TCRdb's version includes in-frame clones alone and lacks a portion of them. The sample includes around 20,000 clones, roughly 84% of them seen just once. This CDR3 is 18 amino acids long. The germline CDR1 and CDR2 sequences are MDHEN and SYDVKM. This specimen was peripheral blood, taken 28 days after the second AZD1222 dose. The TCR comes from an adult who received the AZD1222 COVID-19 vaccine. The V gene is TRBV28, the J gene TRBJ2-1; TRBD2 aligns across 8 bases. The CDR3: CASSLVSGRAESSNEQFF. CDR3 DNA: TGTGCCAGCAGTTTAGTTTCCGGGAGGGCCGAATCCTCCAATGAGCAGTTCTTC.